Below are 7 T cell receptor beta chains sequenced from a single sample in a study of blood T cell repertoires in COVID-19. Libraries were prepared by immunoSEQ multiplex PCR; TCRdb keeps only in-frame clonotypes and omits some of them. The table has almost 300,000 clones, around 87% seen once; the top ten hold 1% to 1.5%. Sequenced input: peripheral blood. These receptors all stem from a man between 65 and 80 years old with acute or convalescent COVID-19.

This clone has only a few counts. DNA for the CDR3: TGTGCCAGCAACCTCCAGGGCTCTGGGGCCAACGTCCTGACTTTC. Translation gives CASNLQGSGANVLTF. The chain employs TRBV3-1 (or the pseudogene TRBV3-2) and TRBJ2-6; a weak D match, TRBD1 (5 bases). Germline lookup yields CDR1 LGHDT and CDR2 YNNKEL (reference sequence). Trimming shortened V by 7 bases and J by 0 bases, and 10 bases separated the two germline ends. The CDR3 has 15 residues.

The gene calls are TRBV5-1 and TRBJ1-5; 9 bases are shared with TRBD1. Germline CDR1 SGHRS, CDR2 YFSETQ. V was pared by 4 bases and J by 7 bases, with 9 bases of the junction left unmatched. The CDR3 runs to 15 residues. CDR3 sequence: CASSPGTGTGQPQHF. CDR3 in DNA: TGCGCCAGCAGCCCCGGGACAGGGACGGGGCAGCCCCAGCATTTT.

The CDR3 DNA reads TGTGCCAGCTCACCACCTGTGACTAGGGACACCGGGGAGCTGTTTTTT. This gives the protein CASSPPVTRDTGELFF. V gene TRBV18 combines with J gene TRBJ2-2, with D maybe TRBD2 (6 bases). The CDR3 runs 16 residues. Germline CDR1 KGHSH, CDR2 LQKENI. V dropped 0 bases and J dropped 3 bases, with 11 bases sitting between them.

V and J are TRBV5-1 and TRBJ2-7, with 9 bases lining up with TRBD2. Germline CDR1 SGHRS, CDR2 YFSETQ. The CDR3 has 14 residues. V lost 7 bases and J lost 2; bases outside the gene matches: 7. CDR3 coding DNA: TGCGCCAGCCGAGGGGCTAGCGGGACCTACGAGCAGTACTTC. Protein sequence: CASRGASGTYEQYF.

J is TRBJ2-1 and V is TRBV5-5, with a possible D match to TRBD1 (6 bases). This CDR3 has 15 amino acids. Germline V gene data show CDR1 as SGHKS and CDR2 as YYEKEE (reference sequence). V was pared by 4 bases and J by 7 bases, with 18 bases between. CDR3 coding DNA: TGTGCCAGCAGCGCCCAGGGGACCTCTGGGAATGAGCAGTTCTTC. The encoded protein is CASSAQGTSGNEQFF.

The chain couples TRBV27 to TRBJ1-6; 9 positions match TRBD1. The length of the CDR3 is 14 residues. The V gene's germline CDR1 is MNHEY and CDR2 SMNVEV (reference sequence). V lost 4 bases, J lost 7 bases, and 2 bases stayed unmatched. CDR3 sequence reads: CASSSGTGNSPLHF. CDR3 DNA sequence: TGTGCCAGCAGTTCGGGGACAGGGAATTCACCCCTCCACTTT.

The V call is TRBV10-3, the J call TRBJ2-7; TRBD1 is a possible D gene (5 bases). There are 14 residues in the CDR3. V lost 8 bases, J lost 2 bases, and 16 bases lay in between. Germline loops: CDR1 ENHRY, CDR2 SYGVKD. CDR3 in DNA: TGTGCCATCTCTACTCCTTGGACACCCTACGAGCAGTACTTC. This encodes CAISTPWTPYEQYF.